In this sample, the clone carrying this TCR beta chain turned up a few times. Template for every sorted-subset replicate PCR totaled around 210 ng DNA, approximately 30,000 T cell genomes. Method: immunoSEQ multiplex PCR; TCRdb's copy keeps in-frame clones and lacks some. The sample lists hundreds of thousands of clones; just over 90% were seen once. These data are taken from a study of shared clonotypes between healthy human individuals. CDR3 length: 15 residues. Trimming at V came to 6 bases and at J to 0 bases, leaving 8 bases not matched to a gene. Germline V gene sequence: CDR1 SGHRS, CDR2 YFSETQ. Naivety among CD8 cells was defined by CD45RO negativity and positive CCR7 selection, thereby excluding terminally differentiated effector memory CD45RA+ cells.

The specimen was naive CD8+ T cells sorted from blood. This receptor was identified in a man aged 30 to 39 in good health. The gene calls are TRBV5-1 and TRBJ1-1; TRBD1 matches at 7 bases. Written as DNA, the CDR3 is TGCGCCAGCATGAGAAACAGGGGACTGAACACTGAAGCTTTCTTT. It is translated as CASMRNRGLNTEAFF. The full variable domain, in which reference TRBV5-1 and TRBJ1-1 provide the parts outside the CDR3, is KAGVTQTPRYLIKTRGQQVTLSCSPISGHRSVSWYQQTPGQGLQFLFEYFSETQRNKGNFPGRFSGRQFSNSRSEMNVSTLELGDSALYLCASMRNRGLNTEAFFGQGTRLTVV.